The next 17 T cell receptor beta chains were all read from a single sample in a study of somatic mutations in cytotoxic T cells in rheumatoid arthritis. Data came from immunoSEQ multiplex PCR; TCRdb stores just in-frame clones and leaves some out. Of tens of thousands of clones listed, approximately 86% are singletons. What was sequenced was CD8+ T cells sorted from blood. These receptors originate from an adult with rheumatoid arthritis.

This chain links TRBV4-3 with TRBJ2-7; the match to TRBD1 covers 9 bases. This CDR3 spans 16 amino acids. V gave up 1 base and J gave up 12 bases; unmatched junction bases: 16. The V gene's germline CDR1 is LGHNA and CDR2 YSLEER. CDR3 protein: CASSQASGTGLDLRYF. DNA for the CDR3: TGCGCCAGCAGCCAAGCTTCGGGGACAGGGTTGGATTTGCGGTACTTC.

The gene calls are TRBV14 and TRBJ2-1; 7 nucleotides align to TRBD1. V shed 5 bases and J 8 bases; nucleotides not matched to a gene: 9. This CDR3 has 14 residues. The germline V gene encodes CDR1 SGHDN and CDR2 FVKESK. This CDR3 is CASSWGQQYDEQFF. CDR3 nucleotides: TGTGCCAGCAGCTGGGGACAGCAATACGATGAGCAGTTCTTC.

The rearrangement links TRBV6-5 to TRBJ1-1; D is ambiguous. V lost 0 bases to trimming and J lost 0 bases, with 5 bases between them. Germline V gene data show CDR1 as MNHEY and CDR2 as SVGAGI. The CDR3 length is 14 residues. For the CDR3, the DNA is TGTGCCAGCAGTTACTCTGACGTGAACACTGAAGCTTTCTTT. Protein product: CASSYSDVNTEAFF.

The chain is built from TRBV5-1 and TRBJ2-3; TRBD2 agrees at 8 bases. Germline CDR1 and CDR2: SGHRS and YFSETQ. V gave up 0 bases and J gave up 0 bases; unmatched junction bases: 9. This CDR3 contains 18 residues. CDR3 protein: CASSLAELAEPSTDTQYF. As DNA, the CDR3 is TGCGCCAGCAGCTTGGCCGAACTAGCGGAGCCTAGCACAGATACGCAGTATTTT.

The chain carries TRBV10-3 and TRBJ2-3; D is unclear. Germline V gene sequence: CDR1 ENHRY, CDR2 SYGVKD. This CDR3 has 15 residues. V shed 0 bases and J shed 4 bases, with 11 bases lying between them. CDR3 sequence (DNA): TGTGCCATCAGTGAGTCGCCAGGTTCGGCAGATACGCAGTATTTT. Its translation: CAISESPGSADTQYF.

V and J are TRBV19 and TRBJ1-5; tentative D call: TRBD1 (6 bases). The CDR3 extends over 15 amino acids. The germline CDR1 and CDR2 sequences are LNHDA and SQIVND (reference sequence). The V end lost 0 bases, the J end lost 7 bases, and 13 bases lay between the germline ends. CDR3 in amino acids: CASSIDRGGGQPQHF. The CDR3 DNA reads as TGTGCCAGTAGTATAGATCGGGGGGGCGGACAGCCCCAGCATTTT.

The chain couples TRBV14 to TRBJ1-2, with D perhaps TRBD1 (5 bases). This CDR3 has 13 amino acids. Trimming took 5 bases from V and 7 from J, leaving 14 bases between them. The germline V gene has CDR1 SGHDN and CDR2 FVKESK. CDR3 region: CASSAGYGGGYTF. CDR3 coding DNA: TGTGCCAGCAGCGCGGGGTACGGGGGTGGCTACACCTTC.

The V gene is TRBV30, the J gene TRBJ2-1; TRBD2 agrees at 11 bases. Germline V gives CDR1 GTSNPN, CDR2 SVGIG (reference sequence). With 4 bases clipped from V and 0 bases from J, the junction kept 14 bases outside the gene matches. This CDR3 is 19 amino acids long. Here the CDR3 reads CAWNREELAGAFSYNEQFF. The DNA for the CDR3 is TGTGCCTGGAACAGGGAGGAACTAGCGGGAGCTTTCTCCTACAATGAGCAGTTCTTC.

The CDR3 loop reads CASSSNRNTGELFF. The CDR3 DNA follows: TGTGCCAGCAGCTCCAACAGGAACACCGGGGAGCTGTTTTTT. The chain uses TRBV7-2 and TRBJ2-2; D gene unclear. This CDR3 contains 14 residues. V shed 4 bases and J shed 1 base, with 7 bases lying between them. In germline, CDR1 is SGHTA, CDR2 FQGNSA.

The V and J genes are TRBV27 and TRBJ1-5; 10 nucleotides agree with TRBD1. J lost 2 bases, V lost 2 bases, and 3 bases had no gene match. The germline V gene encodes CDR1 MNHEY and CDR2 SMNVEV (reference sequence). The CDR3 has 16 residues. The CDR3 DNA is TGTGCCAGCAGTTTACTCGGGACAGGGGGCAATCAGCCCCAGCATTTT. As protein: CASSLLGTGGNQPQHF.

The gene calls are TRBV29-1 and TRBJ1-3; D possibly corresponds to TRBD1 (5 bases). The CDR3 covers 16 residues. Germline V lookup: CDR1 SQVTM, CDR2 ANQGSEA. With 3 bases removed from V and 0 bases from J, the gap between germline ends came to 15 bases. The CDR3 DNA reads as TGCAGCGTTGACCTTCAGGGACCTTCCTCTGGAAACACCATATATTTT. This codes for CSVDLQGPSSGNTIYF.

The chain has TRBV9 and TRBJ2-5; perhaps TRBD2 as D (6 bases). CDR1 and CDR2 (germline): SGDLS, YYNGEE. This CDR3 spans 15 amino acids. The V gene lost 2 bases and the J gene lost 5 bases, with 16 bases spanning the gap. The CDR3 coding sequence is TGTGCCAGCAGCGTCAAGGAGGGAGAGGGTGAGACCCAGTACTTC. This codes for CASSVKEGEGETQYF.

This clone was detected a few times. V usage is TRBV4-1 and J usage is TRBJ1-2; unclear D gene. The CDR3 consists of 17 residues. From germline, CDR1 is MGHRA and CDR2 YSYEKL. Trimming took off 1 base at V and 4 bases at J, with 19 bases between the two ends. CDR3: CASSQGSRAADSYGYTF. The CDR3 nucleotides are TGCGCCAGCAGCCAAGGATCAAGGGCCGCTGATAGCTATGGCTACACCTTC.

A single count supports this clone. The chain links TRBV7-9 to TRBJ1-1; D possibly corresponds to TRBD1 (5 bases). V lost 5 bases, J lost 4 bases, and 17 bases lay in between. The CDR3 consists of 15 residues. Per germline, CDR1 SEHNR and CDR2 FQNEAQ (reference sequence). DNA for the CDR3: TGTGCCAGCAGCGAACCAGTGGCGGGGGTCACTGAAGCTTTCTTT. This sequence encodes CASSEPVAGVTEAFF.

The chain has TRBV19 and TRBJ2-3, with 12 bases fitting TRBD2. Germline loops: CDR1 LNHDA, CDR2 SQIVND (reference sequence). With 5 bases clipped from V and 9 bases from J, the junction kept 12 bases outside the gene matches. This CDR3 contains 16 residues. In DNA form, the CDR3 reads TGTGCCAGTAGTCTTCGACTAGCGGGGGAGAGTGTGACGCAGTATTTT. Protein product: CASSLRLAGESVTQYF.

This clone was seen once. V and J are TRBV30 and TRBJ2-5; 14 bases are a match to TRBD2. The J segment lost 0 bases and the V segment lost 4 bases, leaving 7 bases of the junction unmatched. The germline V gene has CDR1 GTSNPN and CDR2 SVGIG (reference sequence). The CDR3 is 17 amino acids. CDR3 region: CAWTGTSGGLYQETQYF. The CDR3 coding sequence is TGTGCCTGGACCGGGACTAGCGGGGGCCTGTACCAAGAGACCCAGTACTTC.

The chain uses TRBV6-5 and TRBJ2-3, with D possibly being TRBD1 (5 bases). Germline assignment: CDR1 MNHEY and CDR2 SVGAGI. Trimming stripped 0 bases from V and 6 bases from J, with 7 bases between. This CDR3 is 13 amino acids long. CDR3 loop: CASSYSDSDTQYF. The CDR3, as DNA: TGTGCCAGCAGTTACTCCGACAGCGATACGCAGTATTTT.